This record covers a single T cell receptor beta chain. Its antigen remains undetermined. No base quality values were provided; no much bigger clone lies one nucleotide off. The data derive from a study of blood T cell repertoires in COVID-19 (dated by TCRdb to the early 2020s). About the full investigation: Collaborator samples came from the United States, Italy and Spain and covered acute and convalescent phases of COVID-19. The material from the prospective study consisted of cDNA or gDNA derived from T cells, B-cell-depleted T cells, or PBMCs. The dataset comprised deeply sampled blood TCRbeta repertoires from subjects exposed to, actively infected with, or recovered from COVID-19. The repertoires were released in a freely available public database intended as a resource for research on the immune response to SARS-CoV-2. Samples were obtained from the ongoing ImmuneRACE study (first 160 participants) and from 1,254 subjects provided by 6 global collaborators. A de-identified subject ID, COVID-19 status, age in years and sex were almost always included in the sample metadata. HLA class I and class II types, where available, came from metadata supplied by the sample provider rather than from assay-based typing. Beyond this particular receptor, the publication reports: The amount of clinical and demographic metadata varied by source and participant and was provided uncurated.

Participants in the prospective study were enrolled through a virtual design, were aged about 18 to 90 years, and lived in 24 United States geographic areas. In the prospective study, participants were assigned to cohorts based on the clinical history participants reported in a screening survey and a study questionnaire. ImmuneRACE Cohort 3 recovered participants were defined by two consecutive negative NP/OP PCR tests, healthcare professional clearance, or symptom resolution. Each participant in the prospective study had whole blood, serum and a nasopharyngeal or oropharyngeal swab collected by mobile phlebotomists. Additional blood draws and questionnaires over a roughly two-month period could optionally be provided by prospective study participants. Before DNA extraction, blood samples from the prospective study were shipped at room temperature or frozen. TCRbeta CDR3 regions were amplified from genomic DNA by means of the immunoSEQ Assay, a bias-controlled multiplex PCR. In the paper's pipeline: Nucleated cell counts per sample were estimated from amplification of reference gene primers within the assay. To quantify the absolute abundance of each unique TCRbeta CDR3 rearrangement, sequence reads were collapsed and filtered. For each sample, productive Simpson clonality was calculated as the square root of Simpson's diversity index across productive rearrangements. TCRdb re-hosts the immuneACCESS table, in-frame sequences only. Its copies lack some clones; in the studies checked, an unresolved V gene accounts for under half of them, and the cause for the rest is not known. V and J calls and clone size are as listed in that table; D and trimming were resolved from the DNA. This sample is represented by around 310,000 clones; 88% of them were singletons. The ten largest clones capture 5% of the sample.

Including cysteine and phenylalanine, the CDR3 has 15 amino acids. Of all the DNA, just the CDR3 is kept, 45 bases in frame from base 1. V is clipped by 4 bases and J by 1 base, and the sequence between their germline boundaries is 9 bases long. From the germline V gene, CDR1 is SGHDT and CDR2 is YYEEEE. The V and J genes are TRBV5-6 and TRBJ2-6; the D segment could be TRBD2, given 6 matching bases. What was sequenced was PBMCs or T cells enriched from blood (not recorded which). This clonotype originated in a man aged 25 to 45 who had recovered from COVID-19. The nucleotides are TGTGCCAGCAGCCTGGAGGGGTCTGGGGCCAACGTCCTGACTTTC. It codes for CASSLEGSGANVLTF.